The 15 T cell receptor beta chains below all came from one sample that was sequenced in a study of blood T cells in healthy people across ages. The second PCR ran roughly 7 to 12 cycles with a sample-barcoded 5' primer and J-beta primers. In TCRdb, the 5' RACE reads were re-called with MiXCR into one record per CDR3 protein. The data show roughly 1,100,000 distinct CDR3 sequences, approximately 26% seen once. The data also belong to a second study, concerning T cells of mothers and their children.

Sequenced sample: blood. The receptor set was obtained from a girl aged 2 to 10 in good health.

The chain has TRBV2 and TRBJ1-1; tentatively, D is TRBD1 (5 bases). Germline V gives CDR1 SNHLY, CDR2 FYNNEI. The CDR3 runs to 13 residues. Between the trimmed V and J ends, which lost 11 bases and 1 base, there was a span of 14 bases. CDR3 loop: CACQKGTNTEAFF. The CDR3 bases are TGTGCCTGCCAAAAGGGGACGAACACTGAAGCTTTCTTT.

In its sample, this clonotype was seen a few times. The chain recombines TRBV6-5 with TRBJ1-1, with 9 bases that match TRBD1. After removal of 6 bases from V and 6 bases from J, the junction contained 11 bases not matched to a gene. Germline CDR1 reads MNHEY; CDR2 reads SVGAGI. The CDR3 is 15 residues long. The CDR3 reads CASRSLGQGRSEAFF. In DNA, the CDR3 is TGTGCCAGCAGGTCTTTGGGACAGGGTAGGTCTGAAGCTTTCTTT.

This clonotype was picked up a small number of times. CDR3 sequence: CASSGTVDGYTF. The CDR3 nucleotides are TGTGCCAGCAGTGGGACAGTCGATGGCTACACCTTC. The rearrangement joins TRBV6-5 to TRBJ1-2; 7 bases fit TRBD1. The V gene's germline CDR1 is MNHEY and CDR2 SVGAGI. V lost 5 bases and J lost 6; bases outside the gene matches: 3. The CDR3 has 12 residues.

The table lists this clonotype with a few counts. The CDR3 here is CASSWAATYEQYF. In DNA form, the CDR3 reads TGTGCCAGCAGTTGGGCGGCTACCTACGAGCAGTACTTC. The chain employs TRBV27 and TRBJ2-7; D remains ambiguous. The ends were cut back, 4 bases at V and 2 bases at J, with 9 bases in the middle. This CDR3 is built from 13 residues. In germline, CDR1 is MNHEY, CDR2 SMNVEV (reference sequence).

There are a few counts of this clonotype. V is TRBV9 and J is TRBJ1-1, with TRBD1 identical over 8 bases. Per germline, CDR1 SGDLS and CDR2 YYNGEE. The CDR3 length is 16 residues. With 4 bases clipped from V and 3 bases from J, the junction kept 11 bases outside the gene matches. The CDR3: CASSPGGGGVDTEAFF. The CDR3 region has the DNA TGTGCCAGCAGCCCAGGGGGCGGGGGAGTGGACACTGAAGCTTTCTTT.

The chain carries TRBV15 and TRBJ1-2; TRBD1 might be the D (6 bases). Trimming cost V 2 bases and J 8 bases, with 18 bases left between them. CDR1 LNHNV and CDR2 YYDKDF come from the germline V gene (reference sequence). The CDR3 contains 15 residues. CDR3 coding DNA: TGTGCCACCAGCAGAAGGACAGCACCGGGAAGCGGCTACACCTTC. Translation gives CATSRRTAPGSGYTF. The full variable domain, its missing parts supplied by reference TRBV15 and TRBJ1-2, is DAMVIQNPRYQVTQFGKPVTLSCSQTLNHNVMYWYQQKSSQAPKLLFHYYDKDFNNEADTPDNFQSRRPNTSFCFLDIRSPGLGDTAMYLCATSRRTAPGSGYTFGSGTRLTVV.

V is TRBV29-1 and J is TRBJ1-2, with 7 bases lining up with TRBD1. V dropped 3 bases and J dropped 4; count of bases not matched to a gene: 8. Germline values: CDR1 SQVTM, CDR2 ANQGSEA. CDR3 length: 14 amino acids. The CDR3 coding sequence is TGCAGCGTTGAGGGAGGGGGCCTAGGCTATGGCTACACCTTC. Its translation is CSVEGGGLGYGYTF.

The chain is built from TRBV5-1 and TRBJ2-3; D is uncertain. The V end lost 3 bases, the J end lost 2 bases, and 13 bases lay between the germline ends. Germline V gene lookup returns CDR1 SGHRS and CDR2 YFSETQ. The CDR3 is made up of 15 amino acids. CDR3 sequence reads: CASSSFDGITDTQYF. The CDR3 DNA reads as TGCGCCAGCAGCTCGTTTGACGGAATCACAGATACGCAGTATTTT.

The V gene is TRBV5-1, the J gene TRBJ2-3; tentative D call: TRBD2 (5 bases). The CDR3 is made up of 15 amino acids. The germline V and J ends were trimmed by 8 bases and 1 base, with 17 bases remaining between them. The germline V gene encodes CDR1 SGHRS and CDR2 YFSETQ. The CDR3 spells CASGTVPGGTDTQYF. CDR3 bases: TGCGCCAGTGGAACAGTCCCCGGGGGCACAGATACGCAGTATTTT. Combining the CDR3 with reference TRBV5-1 and TRBJ2-3 gives the whole variable domain KAGVTQTPRYLIKTRGQQVTLSCSPISGHRSVSWYQQTPGQGLQFLFEYFSETQRNKGNFPGRFSGRQFSNSRSEMNVSTLELGDSALYLCASGTVPGGTDTQYFGPGTRLTVL.

This clonotype was detected only a few times. The chain recombines TRBV5-6 with TRBJ2-1; perhaps TRBD2 as D (6 bases). Trimming stripped 6 bases from V and 5 bases from J, with 15 bases between. This CDR3 spans 14 amino acids. Germline V lookup: CDR1 SGHDT, CDR2 YYEEEE. In DNA, the CDR3 is TGTGCCAGCATAGTAGGCGGAGGGGACAATGAGCAGTTCTTC. Its protein is CASIVGGGDNEQFF.

This clonotype was seen only a few times. The chain recombines TRBV4-1 with TRBJ2-7; D is perhaps TRBD1 (7 bases). This CDR3 is 17 amino acids long. Germline V lookup: CDR1 MGHRA, CDR2 YSYEKL. With 0 bases removed from V and 9 bases from J, the gap between germline ends came to 24 bases. The CDR3 DNA follows: TGCGCCAGCAGCCAAGATCCCTATCGATACAGGGGAGGCGGGCAGTACTTC. This sequence encodes CASSQDPYRYRGGGQYF.

This clonotype was seen a few times. CDR3 DNA: TGCGCCAGCAGCCAAGACAGGACAGGGTTTGTTGACGAGCAGTACTTC. Protein: CASSQDRTGFVDEQYF. The chain carries TRBV4-3 and TRBJ2-7, with TRBD1 identical over 8 bases. Germline CDR1 and CDR2: LGHNA and YSLEER. Trimming at V came to 0 bases and at J to 5 bases, leaving 9 bases not matched to a gene. The CDR3 contains 16 residues.

This clonotype was counted once. The CDR3 DNA follows: TGCGCCAGCGGGGGGCAAGTGGGGGTGAACAATGAGCAGTTCTTC. Translated, it gives CASGGQVGVNNEQFF. The chain couples TRBV4-1 to TRBJ2-1; D tentatively fits TRBD1 or TRBD2 (6 bases each). This CDR3 is built from 15 residues. V was pared by 8 bases and J by 5 bases, with 19 bases between. The germline CDR1 and CDR2 sequences are MGHRA and YSYEKL.

The chain couples TRBV5-1 to TRBJ2-5; tentative D call: TRBD2 (6 bases). Trimming removed 2 bases from V and 2 bases from J, with 10 bases in between. Germline assignment: CDR1 SGHRS and CDR2 YFSETQ. This CDR3 comprises 14 residues. DNA of the CDR3: TGCGCCAGCAGCTTCACTAGCAGTCAAGAGACCCAGTACTTC. This gives the protein CASSFTSSQETQYF.

In its sample, this clonotype was seen a few times. The rearrangement joins TRBV7-9 to TRBJ2-7, with a possible D match to TRBD2 (5 bases). The CDR3 contains 16 residues. CDR1 is SEHNR and CDR2 is FQNEAQ in the germline V gene (reference sequence). Trimming stripped 5 bases from V and 6 bases from J, with 23 bases between. CDR3 nucleotide sequence: TGTGCCAGCAGCCCCATCCAGGACTTATCGGAAGGCGAGCAGTACTTC. Its protein product is CASSPIQDLSEGEQYF.